This T cell receptor (beta chain) appears in the sequencing data of a study of CD8 T cells in ankylosing spondylitis. Each CDR3 protein gets one entry after TCRdb re-called the 5' RACE reads with MiXCR. The repertoire holds 200,000 to 250,000 distinct CDR3 sequences, with around 24% as singletons. On this clonotype itself: What it binds is unknown.

Findings and caveats of the study: One TCR beta motif, made up of 7 or 8 highly homologous variants, appeared characteristic of ankylosing spondylitis blood. From matched ankylosing spondylitis synovial fluid, disease-linked clones were reportedly recovered at significantly enriched levels.

V lost 4 bases and J lost 0; bases outside the gene matches: 4. This CDR3 comprises 17 residues. CDR1 and CDR2 (germline): LGHNA, YNFKEQ. Sequencing input: blood, either unsorted or a sorted T cell fraction (not recorded which). The chain links TRBV4-2 to TRBJ2-1; 12 positions agree with TRBD2. The sequence was collected from a male donor with ankylosing spondylitis or in good health (not recorded which). The CDR3 DNA follows: TGTGCCAGCAGCCGGTCGACTAGCGGGAGCTCCTACAATGAGCAGTTCTTC. The encoded protein is CASSRSTSGSSYNEQFF.